This T cell receptor (beta chain) was profiled in a study of T cells in Graves' hyperthyroidism and ophthalmopathy. Researchers amplified the TCR beta CDR3 regions from RNA transcripts. First-round RT-PCR targeting the TCR CDR3 was performed with the HTBI primer set. TCRdb re-derived calls from the multiplex PCR reads in MiXCR, one entry per CDR3 protein. The data contain fewer than 650,000 distinct CDR3 sequences, about 14% of them singletons. Points from the study as a whole: It was a median about 6.5 months before onset that the model predicted ophthalmopathy. Within blood appeared most thyroid clonotypes that had expanded above 0.001.

This clonotype was picked up one time. Its specificity is unknown. Criteria for exclusion of patients were uncontrolled infection, other autoimmune disease, pregnancy or lactation. The CDR3 runs 16 residues. CDR1 and CDR2 (germline): SGHDT, YYEEEE. The V gene end was trimmed by 6 bases and the J gene end by 4 bases; junction bases not matched to a gene: 14. The V gene is TRBV5-6, the J gene TRBJ1-2, with TRBD1 matching over 8 bases. Material for sequencing was blood. The receptor comes from a woman between 18 and 29 years old with Graves' ophthalmopathy. As DNA, the CDR3 is TGTGCCAGCATGTCCTGGGGACAGGCGCTAGTCTATGGCTACACCTTC. It translates to CASMSWGQALVYGYTF.